The 11 T cell receptor beta chains below were found in one sample sequenced in a study of pediatric ulcerative colitis. Rectal tissue came from one to two pinch biopsies taken at colonoscopy. TCRdb's copy holds only in-frame clones and misses some; the assay was immunoSEQ multiplex PCR. The table records roughly 49,000 clones, 78% of them present only once. The specimen sequenced was gut tissue. These receptors came from a girl aged 10 to 17 with moderate ulcerative colitis.

This clone came up once. The chain has TRBV27 and TRBJ2-4; TRBD2 is a possible D gene (5 bases). Trimming took 3 bases from V and 6 from J, leaving 15 bases between them. This CDR3 region has 15 residues. Germline CDR1 MNHEY, CDR2 SMNVEV (reference sequence). CDR3 nucleotide sequence: TGTGCCAGCAGTTTTCGAGGGCCCAACGGAAACATTCAGTACTTC. Its translation: CASSFRGPNGNIQYF.

This clone was counted a single time. V gene TRBV18 combines with J gene TRBJ1-1, with D perhaps matching TRBD1 (5 bases). Trimming cost V 2 bases and J 6 bases, with 13 bases left between them. The CDR3 is 14 amino acids. Germline assignment: CDR1 KGHSH and CDR2 LQKENI. The CDR3 nucleotides are TGTGCCAGCTCACCAGGGCAGGGAATCGCTGAAGCTTTCTTT. This gives the protein CASSPGQGIAEAFF.

The V and J genes are TRBV7-2 and TRBJ2-2, with unresolved D. Germline CDR1 reads SGHTA; CDR2 reads FQGNSA. The CDR3 runs to 13 residues. Deletions cut 0 bases from V and 5 bases from J, with 4 bases between. The CDR3 coding sequence is TGTGCCAGCAGCTTAGCGCGGACCGGGGAGCTGTTTTTT. Residues: CASSLARTGELFF.

The chain uses TRBV28 and TRBJ1-5; D gene uncertain. The germline gives CDR1 MDHEN, CDR2 SYDVKM. Trimming removed 8 bases from V and 4 bases from J, with 15 bases in between. The CDR3 length is 14 residues. In DNA, the CDR3 is TGTGCCAGCGCTCGTGGGTTCGGAAATCAGCCCCAGCATTTT. This gives the protein CASARGFGNQPQHF.

This clone was counted a single time. This rearrangement joins TRBV9 to TRBJ1-1, with D uncertain. V lost 4 bases to trimming and J lost 4 bases, with 14 bases between them. The CDR3 is 14 amino acids. Germline V CDR1 and CDR2: SGDLS, YYNGEE. The CDR3 reads CASSSILGFTEAFF. DNA for the CDR3: TGTGCCAGCAGCTCAATCCTAGGGTTCACTGAAGCTTTCTTT.

This clone was seen once. This sequence joins TRBV11-1 and TRBJ2-4; 10 nucleotides agree with TRBD2. Per germline, CDR1 SGHAT and CDR2 FQDESV (reference sequence). The CDR3 extends over 14 amino acids. V trimming: 5 bases; J trimming: 8 bases; junction bases outside the gene matches: 6. DNA of the CDR3: TGTGCCAGCAGCCGTACTAGCGGGACGGACATTCAGTACTTC. This sequence encodes CASSRTSGTDIQYF.

The chain carries TRBV7-2 and TRBJ1-3, with D perhaps TRBD1 (5 bases). The CDR3 runs 15 residues. Looked up from germline, CDR1 is SGHTA and CDR2 is FQGNSA. V lost 1 base and J lost 2, with 9 bases in between. This CDR3 reads CASSLGPGPGNTIYF. The CDR3 region has the DNA TGTGCCAGCAGCTTAGGCCCGGGGCCTGGAAACACCATATATTTT.

The chain is built from TRBV7-2 and TRBJ2-7; D is unclear. This CDR3 has 12 amino acids. V was trimmed by 5 bases and J by 2 bases, leaving 7 bases between them. Looked up from germline, CDR1 is SGHTA and CDR2 is FQGNSA. For the CDR3, the DNA is TGTGCCAGCAGCCTCTTAACCTACGAGCAGTACTTC. Translation gives CASSLLTYEQYF.

The chain links TRBV11-2 to TRBJ1-4; D is unclear. Germline CDR1 SGHAT, CDR2 FQNNGV. The V gene lost 0 bases and the J gene lost 5 bases, with 4 bases spanning the gap. The CDR3 runs to 13 residues. The CDR3 here is CASSLERNEKLFF. DNA for the CDR3: TGTGCCAGCAGCTTAGAACGGAATGAAAAACTGTTTTTT.

This clone was seen once. The J gene is TRBJ2-2, the V gene TRBV4-2, with TRBD2 matching over 10 bases. Germline V gene lookup returns CDR1 LGHNA and CDR2 YNFKEQ. This CDR3 has 16 amino acids. Trimming at V came to 3 bases and at J to 3 bases, leaving 4 bases not matched to a gene. CDR3 bases: TGTGCCAGCAGCCACCCACTAGCGGGGTACACCGGGGAGCTGTTTTTT. Encoded protein: CASSHPLAGYTGELFF.

The V call is TRBV28, the J call TRBJ2-2, with a weak D call TRBD1 (6 bases). The V and J ends lost 5 bases and 4 bases respectively, with 17 bases between them. This CDR3 region has 16 residues. From germline, CDR1 is MDHEN and CDR2 SYDVKM. The CDR3 DNA reads TGTGCCAGCAGTCCTCTGTTGGGGGCAGCCACCGGGGAGCTGTTTTTT. It yields the protein CASSPLLGAATGELFF.